These T cell receptor beta chains were read from a single sample in a study of blood T cell repertoires in COVID-19. Measured with immunoSEQ multiplex PCR; TCRdb has only the in-frame clones, and not every one. Here the sample spans approximately 200,000 clones, 83% being singletons. Sequencing input: peripheral blood. These receptors were taken from a woman in her fifties or sixties with acute or convalescent COVID-19. Each CDR3 is given with its conserved first and last residue. Fields, in order: CDR3 length, clone size, J gene, V gene, D gene, CDR3 protein, CDR3 DNA. D genes are given only for firm matches. Clone size appears in some rows only: once, few, many, or a class for an expanded clone.

16 | - | TRBJ2-3 | TRBV4-1 | - | CASSLGGRGDTDTQYF | TGCGCCAGCAGCCTTGGGGGCCGGGGAGACACAGATACGCAGTATTTT
13 | - | TRBJ2-1 | TRBV2 | - | CAISGIRYNEQFF | TGTGCCATATCCGGGATTCGCTACAATGAGCAGTTCTTC
14 | - | TRBJ1-3 | TRBV5-8 | - | CASSLLAGGNTIYF | TGTGCCAGCAGCTTGTTGGCAGGTGGAAACACCATATATTTT
16 | few | TRBJ1-1 | TRBV5-6 | TRBD1 | CASSLDRGLLNTEAFF | TGTGCCAGCAGCTTGGACAGGGGGCTTCTGAACACTGAAGCTTTCTTT
15 | - | TRBJ2-1 | TRBV25-1 | - | CASSPAQGFYNEQFF | TGTGCCAGCAGCCCGGCGCAGGGGTTCTACAATGAGCAGTTCTTC
14 | - | TRBJ2-1 | TRBV28 | - | CAGSEGGPRNEQFF | TGTGCCGGAAGCGAGGGGGGGCCTCGGAATGAGCAGTTCTTC
13 | - | TRBJ2-5 | TRBV10-1 | - | CASIGYKRETQYF | TGCGCCAGCATTGGGTATAAGCGCGAGACCCAGTACTTC
16 | - | TRBJ1-1 | TRBV19 | - | CASKRSTQGMNTEAFF | TGTGCCAGTAAGAGGAGCACACAGGGAATGAACACTGAAGCTTTCTTT
10 | - | TRBJ2-5 | TRBV20-1 | - | CSALSPPPYF | TGCAGTGCTCTGAGCCCTCCCCCGTACTTC
14 | - | TRBJ2-3 | TRBV4-3 | TRBD2 | CASSLATGTSTQYF | TGCGCCAGCAGCCTTGCCACCGGGACTAGTACGCAGTATTTT
14 | - | TRBJ2-7 | TRBV27 | - | CASSLTGLAYEQYF | TGTGCCAGCAGTTTAACCGGTCTAGCCTACGAGCAGTACTTC